Here is one T cell receptor beta chain with its context. Its specificity is not known. The CDR3 has 18 amino acids. Germline loops: CDR1 SGHNT, CDR2 YYREEE (reference sequence). V dropped 4 bases and J dropped 4 bases, with 26 bases sitting between them. The data derive from a study of T-cell memory formation after mild COVID-19. Study context: The study found TCR clusters largely donor specific. Study findings and constraints: The study found balanced CD4/CD8 in clones contracting day 15 to 85 and a CD4+ lean in later expanders. Within pre-infection memory, some responding clones were found, suggesting cross-reactive memory joined.

A single record per CDR3 protein comes from TCRdb applying MiXCR to the 5' RACE reads. The sample contains about 150,000 distinct CDR3 sequences, about 23% of which appear only once. Sequencing was done on a sample of PBMCs or a T cell subset sorted from them (not recorded which). The chain has TRBV5-4 and TRBJ2-5; maybe TRBD1 (6 bases). The origin of this receptor is an adult woman who had mild COVID-19 (a few samples of this study predate the infection). Cell type and time point are not known. CDR3 region: CASSNFPPGVGVGETQYF. CDR3 bases: TGTGCCAGCAGCAATTTTCCACCAGGGGTGGGGGTTGGAGAGACCCAGTACTTC.